This record concerns one T cell receptor (beta chain) sequence. Data came from immunoSEQ multiplex PCR; TCRdb stores just in-frame clones and leaves some out. The table lists under 100,000 clones, 79% of them singletons, with approximately 5.9% in the top ten. The data stem from a study of glioma-infiltrating T cells after dendritic cell vaccination. The V end lost 6 bases, the J end lost 0 bases, and 8 bases lay between the germline ends. The CDR3 has 13 amino acids. Germline values: CDR1 SNHLY, CDR2 FYNNEI. This material consisted of blood, taken before dendritic cell vaccination. This clonotype was sampled from a human donor with glioblastoma. V usage is TRBV2 and J usage is TRBJ1-1; unclear D gene. This CDR3 is CASSSEMNTEAFF. The CDR3 DNA reads TGTGCCAGCAGCAGCGAAATGAACACTGAAGCTTTCTTT.